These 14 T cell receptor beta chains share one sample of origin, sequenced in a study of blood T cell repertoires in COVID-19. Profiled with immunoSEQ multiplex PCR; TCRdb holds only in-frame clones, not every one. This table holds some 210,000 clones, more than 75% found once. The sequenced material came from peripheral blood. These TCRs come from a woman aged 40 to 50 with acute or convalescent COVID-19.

The CDR3 bases are TGTGCCACCAGTGATCGGACAGGGGGCGCGGCAGATACGCAGTATTTT. Residues: CATSDRTGGAADTQYF. The chain combines TRBV24-1 with TRBJ2-3; 11 nucleotides match TRBD1. Germline CDR1 is KGHDR and CDR2 is SFDVKD. The V gene end was trimmed by 3 bases and the J gene end by 4 bases; junction bases not matched to a gene: 5. The CDR3 runs 16 residues.

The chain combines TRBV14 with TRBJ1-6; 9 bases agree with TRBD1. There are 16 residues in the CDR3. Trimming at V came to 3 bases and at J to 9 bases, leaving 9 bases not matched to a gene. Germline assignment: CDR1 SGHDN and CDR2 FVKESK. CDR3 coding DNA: TGTGCCAGCAGCCAGAGACTACAGGGGGCCTCTTCACCCCTCCACTTT. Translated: CASSQRLQGASSPLHF.

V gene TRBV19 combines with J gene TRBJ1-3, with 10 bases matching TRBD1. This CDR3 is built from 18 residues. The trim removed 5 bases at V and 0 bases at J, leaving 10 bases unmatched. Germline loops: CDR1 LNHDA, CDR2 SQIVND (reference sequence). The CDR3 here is CASSWDRGATYSGNTIYF. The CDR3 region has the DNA TGTGCCAGTAGTTGGGACAGGGGCGCCACTTACTCTGGAAACACCATATATTTT. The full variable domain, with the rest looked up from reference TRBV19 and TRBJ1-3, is DGGITQSPKYLFRKEGQNVTLSCEQNLNHDAMYWYRQDPGQGLRLIYYSQIVNDFQKGDIAEGYSVSREKKESFPLTVTSAQKNPTAFYLCASSWDRGATYSGNTIYFGEGSWLTVV.

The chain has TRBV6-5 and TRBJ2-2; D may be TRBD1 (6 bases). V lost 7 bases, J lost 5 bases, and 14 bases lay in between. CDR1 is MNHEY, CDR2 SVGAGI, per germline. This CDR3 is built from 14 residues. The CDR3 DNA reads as TGTGCCAGCACCCCCCAGGGGTGGACCGGGGAGCTGTTTTTT. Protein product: CASTPQGWTGELFF.

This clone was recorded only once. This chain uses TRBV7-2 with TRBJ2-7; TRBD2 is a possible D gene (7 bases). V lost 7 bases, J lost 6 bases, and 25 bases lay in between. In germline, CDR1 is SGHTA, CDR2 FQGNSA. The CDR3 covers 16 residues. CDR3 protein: CASKGVLGLGSIEQYF. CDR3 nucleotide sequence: TGTGCCAGCAAGGGGGTTTTAGGACTAGGGTCAATCGAGCAGTACTTC.

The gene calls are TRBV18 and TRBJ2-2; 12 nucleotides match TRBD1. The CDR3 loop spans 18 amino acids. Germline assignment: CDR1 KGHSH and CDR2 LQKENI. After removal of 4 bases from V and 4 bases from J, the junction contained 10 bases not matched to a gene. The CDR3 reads CASSLTGTGGAGTGELFF. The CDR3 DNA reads TGTGCCAGCTCACTCACCGGGACAGGGGGCGCCGGCACCGGGGAGCTGTTTTTT. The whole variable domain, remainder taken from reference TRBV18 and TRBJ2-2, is NAGVMQNPRHLVRRRGQEARLRCSPMKGHSHVYWYRQLPEEGLKFMVYLQKENIIDESGMPKERFSAEFPKEGPSILRIQQVVRGDSAAYFCASSLTGTGGAGTGELFFGEGSRLTVL.

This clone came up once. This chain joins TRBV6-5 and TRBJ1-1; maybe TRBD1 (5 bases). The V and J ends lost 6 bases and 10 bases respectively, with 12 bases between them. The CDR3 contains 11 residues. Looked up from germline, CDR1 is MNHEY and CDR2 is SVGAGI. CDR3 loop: CASSQGGRAFF. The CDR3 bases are TGTGCCAGCAGCCAGGGAGGAAGAGCTTTCTTT.

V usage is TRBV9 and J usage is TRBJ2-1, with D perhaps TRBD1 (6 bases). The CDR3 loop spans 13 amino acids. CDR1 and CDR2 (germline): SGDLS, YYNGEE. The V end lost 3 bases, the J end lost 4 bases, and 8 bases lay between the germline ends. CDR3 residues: CASSADSYNEQFF. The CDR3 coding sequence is TGTGCCAGCAGCGCGGACAGTTACAATGAGCAGTTCTTC.

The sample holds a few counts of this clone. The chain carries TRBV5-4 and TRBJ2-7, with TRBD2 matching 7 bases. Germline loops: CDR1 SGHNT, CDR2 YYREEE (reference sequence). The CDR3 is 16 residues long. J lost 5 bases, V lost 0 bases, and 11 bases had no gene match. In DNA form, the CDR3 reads TGTGCCAGCAGCTTGGGTAGGACTAGGGAGTTCCACGAGCAGTACTTC. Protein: CASSLGRTREFHEQYF.

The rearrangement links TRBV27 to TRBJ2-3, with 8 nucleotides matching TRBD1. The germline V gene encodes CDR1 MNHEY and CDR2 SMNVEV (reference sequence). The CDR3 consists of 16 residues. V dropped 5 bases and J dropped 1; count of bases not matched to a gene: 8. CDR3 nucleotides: TGTGCCAGCAGTCAAGGGACAGGTCGGGGCACAGATACGCAGTATTTT. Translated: CASSQGTGRGTDTQYF.

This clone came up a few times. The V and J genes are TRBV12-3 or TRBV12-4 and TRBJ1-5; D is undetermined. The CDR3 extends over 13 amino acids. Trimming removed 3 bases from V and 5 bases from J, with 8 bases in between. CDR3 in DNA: TGTGCCAGCAGTTTGAGGGCGGATCAGCCCCAGCATTTT. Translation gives CASSLRADQPQHF.

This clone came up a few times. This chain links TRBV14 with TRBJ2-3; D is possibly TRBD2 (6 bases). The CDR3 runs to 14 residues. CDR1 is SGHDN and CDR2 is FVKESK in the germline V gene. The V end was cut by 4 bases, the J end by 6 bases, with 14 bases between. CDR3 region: CASSRDWRMDTQYF. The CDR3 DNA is TGTGCCAGCAGCCGGGACTGGAGGATGGATACGCAGTATTTT.

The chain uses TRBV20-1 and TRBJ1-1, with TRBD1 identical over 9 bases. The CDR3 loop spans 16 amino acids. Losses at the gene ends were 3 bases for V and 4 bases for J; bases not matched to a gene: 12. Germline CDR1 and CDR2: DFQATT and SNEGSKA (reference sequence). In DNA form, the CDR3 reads TGCAGTGCTAGTGACCTTACCGGGACAGGGCCCACTGAAGCTTTCTTT. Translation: CSASDLTGTGPTEAFF.

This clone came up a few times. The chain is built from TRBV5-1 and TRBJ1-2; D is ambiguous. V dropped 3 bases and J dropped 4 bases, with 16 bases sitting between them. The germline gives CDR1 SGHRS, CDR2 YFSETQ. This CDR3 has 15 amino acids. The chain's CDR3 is CASSYDAGDSYGYTF. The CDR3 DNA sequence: TGCGCCAGCAGCTACGACGCGGGCGACTCCTATGGCTACACCTTC. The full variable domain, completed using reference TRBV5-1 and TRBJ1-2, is KAGVTQTPRYLIKTRGQQVTLSCSPISGHRSVSWYQQTPGQGLQFLFEYFSETQRNKGNFPGRFSGRQFSNSRSEMNVSTLELGDSALYLCASSYDAGDSYGYTFGSGTRLTVV.